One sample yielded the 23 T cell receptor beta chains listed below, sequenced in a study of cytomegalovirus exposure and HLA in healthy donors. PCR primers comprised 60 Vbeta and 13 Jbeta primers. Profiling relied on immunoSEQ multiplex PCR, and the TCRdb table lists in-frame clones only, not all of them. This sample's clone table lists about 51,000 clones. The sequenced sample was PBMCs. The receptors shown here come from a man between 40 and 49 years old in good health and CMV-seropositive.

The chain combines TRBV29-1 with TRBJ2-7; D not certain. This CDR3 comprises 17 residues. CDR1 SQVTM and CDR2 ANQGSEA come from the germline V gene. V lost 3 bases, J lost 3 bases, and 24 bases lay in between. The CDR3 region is CSVDTQVSTGSSYEQYF. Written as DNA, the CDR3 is TGCAGCGTTGATACGCAGGTCTCTACTGGTTCCAGCTACGAGCAGTACTTC.

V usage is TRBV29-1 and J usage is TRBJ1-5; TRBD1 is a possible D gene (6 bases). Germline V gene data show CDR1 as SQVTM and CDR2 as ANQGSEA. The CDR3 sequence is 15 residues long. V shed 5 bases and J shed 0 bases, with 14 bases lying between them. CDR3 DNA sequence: TGCAGCGTTTCGGACAGCTTATCTAGCAATCAGCCCCAGCATTTT. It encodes CSVSDSLSSNQPQHF.

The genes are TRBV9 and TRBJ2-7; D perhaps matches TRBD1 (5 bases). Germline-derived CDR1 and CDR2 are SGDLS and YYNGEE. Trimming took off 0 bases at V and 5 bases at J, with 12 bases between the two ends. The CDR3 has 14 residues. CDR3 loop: CASSVEGQYHEQYF. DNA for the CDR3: TGTGCCAGCAGCGTAGAGGGGCAGTACCACGAGCAGTACTTC.

The chain's CDR3 is CASSYTGGNTEAFF. CDR3 DNA: TGTGCCAGCAGTTACACGGGGGGGAACACTGAAGCTTTCTTT. The chain has TRBV6-6 and TRBJ1-1; a weak D match, TRBD1 (5 bases). This CDR3 comprises 14 residues. V was clipped by 2 bases and J by 1 base, with 8 bases between them. The germline gives CDR1 MNHNY, CDR2 SVGAGI (reference sequence).

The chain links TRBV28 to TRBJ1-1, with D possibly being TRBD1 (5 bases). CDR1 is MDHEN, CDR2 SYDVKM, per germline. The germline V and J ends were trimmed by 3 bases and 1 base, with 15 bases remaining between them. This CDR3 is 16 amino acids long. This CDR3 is CASSFQQATGNTEAFF. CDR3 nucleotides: TGTGCCAGCAGTTTCCAACAGGCAACGGGGAACACTGAAGCTTTCTTT.

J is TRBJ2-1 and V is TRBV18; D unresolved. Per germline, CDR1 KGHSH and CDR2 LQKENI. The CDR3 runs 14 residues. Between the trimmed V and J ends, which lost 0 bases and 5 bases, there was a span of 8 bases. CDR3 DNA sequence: TGTGCCAGCTCACCACCCGGCGGAGACAATGAGCAGTTCTTC. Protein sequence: CASSPPGGDNEQFF.

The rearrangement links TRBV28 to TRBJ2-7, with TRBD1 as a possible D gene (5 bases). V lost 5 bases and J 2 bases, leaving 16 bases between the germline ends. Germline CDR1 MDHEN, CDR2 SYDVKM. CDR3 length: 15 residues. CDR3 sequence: CASSHNWGGAYEQYF. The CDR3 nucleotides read TGTGCCAGCAGTCACAACTGGGGCGGTGCCTACGAGCAGTACTTC.

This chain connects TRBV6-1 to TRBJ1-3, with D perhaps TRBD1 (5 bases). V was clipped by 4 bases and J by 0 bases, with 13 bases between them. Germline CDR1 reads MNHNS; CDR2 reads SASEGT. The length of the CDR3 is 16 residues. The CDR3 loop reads CASSATPGDSGNTIYF. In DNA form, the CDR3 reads TGTGCCAGCAGTGCGACCCCGGGGGACTCTGGAAACACCATATATTTT.

CDR3 region: CASSLGGWTSGSYEQYF. The CDR3 nucleotides read TGTGCCAGCAGCTTAGGTGGGTGGACTAGCGGATCTTACGAGCAGTACTTC. This chain connects TRBV7-9 to TRBJ2-7; 10 nucleotides line up with TRBD2. The ends lost 1 base at V and 4 bases at J; junction bases unmatched: 10. Germline assignment: CDR1 SEHNR and CDR2 FQNEAQ (reference sequence). The CDR3 extends over 17 amino acids.

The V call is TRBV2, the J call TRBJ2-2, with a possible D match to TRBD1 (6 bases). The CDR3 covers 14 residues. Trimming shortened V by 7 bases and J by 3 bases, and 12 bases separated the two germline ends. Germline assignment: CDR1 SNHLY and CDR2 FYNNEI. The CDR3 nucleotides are TGTGCCAGCAATCGACAGGAGTACACCGGGGAGCTGTTTTTT. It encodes CASNRQEYTGELFF.

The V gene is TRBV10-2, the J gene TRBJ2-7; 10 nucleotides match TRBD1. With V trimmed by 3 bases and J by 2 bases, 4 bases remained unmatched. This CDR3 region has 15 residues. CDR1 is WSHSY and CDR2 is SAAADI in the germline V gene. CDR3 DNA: TGCGCCAGCAGTGATTCCGGGACAGGGGCCTACGAGCAGTACTTC. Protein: CASSDSGTGAYEQYF.

The CDR3 DNA reads as TGTGCCAGCAGTTACGGCAGGGCACATAATTCACCCCTCCACTTT. It encodes CASSYGRAHNSPLHF. The V and J genes are TRBV6-5 and TRBJ1-6; a weak D match, TRBD1 (5 bases). The CDR3 length is 15 residues. Trimming left V 2 bases short and J 5 bases short, with 10 bases between. Germline V CDR1 and CDR2: MNHEY, SVGAGI.

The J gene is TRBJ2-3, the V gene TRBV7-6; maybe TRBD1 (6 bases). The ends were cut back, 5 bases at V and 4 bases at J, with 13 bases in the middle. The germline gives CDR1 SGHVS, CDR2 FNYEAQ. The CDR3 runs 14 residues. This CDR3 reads CASSIQGTADTQYF. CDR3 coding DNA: TGTGCCAGCAGCATACAGGGAACCGCAGATACGCAGTATTTT. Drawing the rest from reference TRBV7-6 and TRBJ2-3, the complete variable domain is GAGVSQSPRYKVTKRGQDVALRCDPISGHVSLYWYRQALGQGPEFLTYFNYEAQQDKSGLPNDRFSAERPEGSISTLTIQRTEQRDSAMYRCASSIQGTADTQYFGPGTRLTVL.

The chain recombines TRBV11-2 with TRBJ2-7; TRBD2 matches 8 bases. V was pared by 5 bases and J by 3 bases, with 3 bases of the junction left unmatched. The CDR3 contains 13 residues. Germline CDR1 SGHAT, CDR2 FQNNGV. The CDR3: CASSPGGVYEQYF. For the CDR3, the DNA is TGTGCCAGCAGCCCGGGGGGGGTCTACGAGCAGTACTTC.

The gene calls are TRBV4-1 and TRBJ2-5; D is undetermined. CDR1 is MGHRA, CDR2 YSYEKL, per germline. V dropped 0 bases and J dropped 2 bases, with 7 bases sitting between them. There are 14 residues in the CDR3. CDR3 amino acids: CASSQEPRQETQYF. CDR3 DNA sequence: TGCGCCAGCAGCCAAGAGCCCCGGCAAGAGACCCAGTACTTC.

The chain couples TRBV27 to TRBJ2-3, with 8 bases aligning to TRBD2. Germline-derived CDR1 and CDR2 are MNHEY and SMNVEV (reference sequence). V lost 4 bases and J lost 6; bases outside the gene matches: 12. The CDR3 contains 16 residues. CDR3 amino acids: CASSSRPGGPGDTQYF. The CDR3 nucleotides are TGTGCCAGCAGTTCACGCCCGGGAGGGCCTGGGGATACGCAGTATTTT.

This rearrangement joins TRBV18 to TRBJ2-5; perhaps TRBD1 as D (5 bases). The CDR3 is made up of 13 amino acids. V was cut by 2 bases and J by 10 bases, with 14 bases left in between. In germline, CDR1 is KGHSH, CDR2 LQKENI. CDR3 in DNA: TGTGCCAGCTCACCAGGCGACAGTTGGGACCAGTACTTC. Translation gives CASSPGDSWDQYF.

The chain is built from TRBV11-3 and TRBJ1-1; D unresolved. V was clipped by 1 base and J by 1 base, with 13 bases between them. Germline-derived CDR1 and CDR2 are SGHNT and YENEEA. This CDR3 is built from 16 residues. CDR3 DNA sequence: TGTGCCAGCAGCTTAGCCAGCCTGGAGGCGAACACTGAAGCTTTCTTT. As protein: CASSLASLEANTEAFF.

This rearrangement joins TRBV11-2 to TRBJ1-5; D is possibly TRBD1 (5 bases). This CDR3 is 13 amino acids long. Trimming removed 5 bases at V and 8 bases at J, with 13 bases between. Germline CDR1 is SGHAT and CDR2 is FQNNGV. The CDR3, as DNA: TGTGCCAGCAGCCCAGGGTTCGTGGAGCCCCAGCATTTT. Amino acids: CASSPGFVEPQHF. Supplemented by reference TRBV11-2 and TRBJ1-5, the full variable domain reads EAGVAQSPRYKIIEKRQSVAFWCNPISGHATLYWYQQILGQGPKLLIQFQNNGVVDDSQLPKDRFSAERLKGVDSTLKIQPAKLEDSAVYLCASSPGFVEPQHFGDGTRLSIL.

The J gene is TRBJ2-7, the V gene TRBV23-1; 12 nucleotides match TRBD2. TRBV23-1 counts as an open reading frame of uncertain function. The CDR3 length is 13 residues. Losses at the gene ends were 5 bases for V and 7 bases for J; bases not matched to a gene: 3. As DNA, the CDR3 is TGCGCCAGCAGTAGGACTAGCGGGACGGAGCAGTACTTC. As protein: CASSRTSGTEQYF.

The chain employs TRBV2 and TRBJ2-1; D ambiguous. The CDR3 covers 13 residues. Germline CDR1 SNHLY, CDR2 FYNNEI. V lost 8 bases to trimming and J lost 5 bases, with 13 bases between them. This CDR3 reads CASAEVRDNEQFF. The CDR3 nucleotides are TGTGCCAGCGCTGAGGTTCGGGACAATGAGCAGTTCTTC.

The CDR3 nucleotides are TGTGCCAGCAGCCGCGGGGGCCCATTGGCAGGGCAAGCTTTCTTT. It codes for CASSRGGPLAGQAFF. The chain links TRBV6-5 to TRBJ1-1; maybe TRBD1 (6 bases). V lost 6 bases, J lost 9 bases, and 23 bases lay in between. CDR3 length: 15 amino acids. CDR1 is MNHEY and CDR2 is SVGAGI in the germline V gene.

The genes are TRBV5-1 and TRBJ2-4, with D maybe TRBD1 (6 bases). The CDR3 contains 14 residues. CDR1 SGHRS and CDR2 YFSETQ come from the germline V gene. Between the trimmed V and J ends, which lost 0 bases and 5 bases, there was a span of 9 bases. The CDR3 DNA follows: TGCGCCAGCAGCTTGGGAGAGGGGGAAAACATTCAGTACTTC. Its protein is CASSLGEGENIQYF.